This T cell receptor (beta chain) appears in the sequencing data of a study of T cells in Graves' hyperthyroidism and ophthalmopathy. Study as a whole: Staff took peripheral blood when the initial diagnosis was made, before any treatment began. Study-level findings and limits: Classification by a 13 V-J model distinguished ophthalmopathy from stable hyperthyroidism.

Using RNA transcripts as the source, TCR beta CDR3 regions were amplified. Initially, a first-round RT-PCR of the TCR CDR3 employed the HTBI primer set. A single record per CDR3 protein comes from TCRdb applying MiXCR to the multiplex PCR reads. The data contain fewer than 450,000 distinct CDR3 sequences, about 18% of them singletons. This clonotype was counted many times. Its antigen is currently unknown. Disease lasting under 3 months, a NOSPECS grade of at least 4, and a Clinical Activity Score of at least 3 were features of the ophthalmopathy patients. Every diagnosis used clinical symptoms, serum thyroxine and TRAb, thyroid ultrasound and orbital computed tomography. The CDR3 contains 13 residues. V shed 8 bases, J shed 7 bases, and the junction held 7 bases outside the gene matches. Germline V gene data show CDR1 as MNHNS and CDR2 as SASEGT.

Source material: blood. The source of this sequence is a young man with Graves' ophthalmopathy. The chain recombines TRBV6-1 with TRBJ2-7; 11 bases agree with TRBD2. For the CDR3, the DNA is TGTGCCAGCCTTAGCGGGGGGGCGGGTGAGCAGTACTTC. It translates to CASLSGGAGEQYF.